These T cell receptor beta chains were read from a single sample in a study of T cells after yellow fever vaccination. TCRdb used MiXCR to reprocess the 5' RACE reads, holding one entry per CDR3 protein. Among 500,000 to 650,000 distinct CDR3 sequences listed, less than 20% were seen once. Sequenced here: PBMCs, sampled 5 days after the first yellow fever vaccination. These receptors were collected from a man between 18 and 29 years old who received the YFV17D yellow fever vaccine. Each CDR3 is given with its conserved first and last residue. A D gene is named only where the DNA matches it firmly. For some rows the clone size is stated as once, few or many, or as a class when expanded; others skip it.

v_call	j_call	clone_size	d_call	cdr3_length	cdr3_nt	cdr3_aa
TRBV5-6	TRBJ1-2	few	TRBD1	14	TGTGCCAGCAGCTCCCCGGGACAGGGTAATGGCTACACCTTC	CASSSPGQGNGYTF
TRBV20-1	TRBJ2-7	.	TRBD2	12	TGCAGTGCAACTAGCGGGGGGTACGAGCAGTACTTC	CSATSGGYEQYF
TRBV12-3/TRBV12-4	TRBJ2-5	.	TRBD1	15	TGTGCCAGCAGCCCGGGACAGGGGGCGTGGGAGACCCAGTACTTC	CASSPGQGAWETQYF
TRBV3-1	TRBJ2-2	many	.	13	TGTGCCAGCAGGCTAGCGAACACCGGGGAGCTGTTTTTT	CASRLANTGELFF
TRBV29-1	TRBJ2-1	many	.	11	TGCAGCGCGCGTGCCTACAATGAGCAGTTCTTC	CSARAYNEQFF
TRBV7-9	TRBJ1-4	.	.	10	TGTGCCAGCAGCTTAGTTAGAGAGCCGTTT	CASSLVREPF
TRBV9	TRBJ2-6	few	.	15	TGTGCCAGCAACAGGGAGGTTCCTGGGGCCAACGTCCTGACTTTC	CASNREVPGANVLTF
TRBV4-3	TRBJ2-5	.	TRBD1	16	TGCGCCAGCAGCCGGACCGGGACAGGAGCGGAAGAGACCCAGTACTTC	CASSRTGTGAEETQYF
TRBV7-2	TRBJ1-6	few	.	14	TGTGCCAGCAGCTTGTCGCAGGGGACTTCACCCCTCCACTTT	CASSLSQGTSPLHF
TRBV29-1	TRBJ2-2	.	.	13	TGCAGCGCCACCGGGGCGAACACCGGGGAGCTGTTTTTT	CSATGANTGELFF
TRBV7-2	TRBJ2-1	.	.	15	TGTGCCAGCAGCTTAGAGGGGACAACACACAATGAGCAGTTCTTC	CASSLEGTTHNEQFF
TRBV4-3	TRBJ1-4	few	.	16	TGCGCCAGCAGCCAAGATCGTAGACAGGCTAATGAAAAACTGTTTTTT	CASSQDRRQANEKLFF
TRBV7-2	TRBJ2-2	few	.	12	TGTGCCAGCAGCTTAGATGAAGGGAGACTGTTTTTT	CASSLDEGRLFF
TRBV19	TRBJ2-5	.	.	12	TGTGCCAGTAGTATGGGCAAGGAGACCCAGTACTTC	CASSMGKETQYF
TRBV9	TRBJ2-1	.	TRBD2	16	TGTGCCAGCAGCGTAGCCGGACTAGCGGACAACAATGAGCAGTTCTTC	CASSVAGLADNNEQFF
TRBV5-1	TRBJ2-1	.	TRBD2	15	TGCGCCAGCCGCACGACTAGCGGGGGTCGGCATGAGCAGTTCTTC	CASRTTSGGRHEQFF
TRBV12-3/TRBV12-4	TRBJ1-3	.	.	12	TGTGCCACCCCGGCCGTGGGCAACACCATATATTTT	CATPAVGNTIYF
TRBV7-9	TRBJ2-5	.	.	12	TGTGCCAGCAGCAAAGGGTTCGAGACCCAGTACTTC	CASSKGFETQYF
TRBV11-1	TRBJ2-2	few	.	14	TGTGCCAGCAGCCCCCGTAGTGGCACCGGGGAGCTGTTTTTT	CASSPRSGTGELFF
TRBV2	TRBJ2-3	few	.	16	TGTGCCAGCAGTCACAACGGGGGAAGGGGAACAGATACGCAGTATTTT	CASSHNGGRGTDTQYF
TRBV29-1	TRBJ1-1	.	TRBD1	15	TGCAGCGTTGAGGCGACAGGGATAGTGTACACTGAAGCTTTCTTT	CSVEATGIVYTEAFF
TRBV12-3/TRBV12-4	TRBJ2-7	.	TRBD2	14	TGTGCCAGCAGCGCCCGGGGGGGCGGGTACGAGCAGTACTTC	CASSARGGGYEQYF
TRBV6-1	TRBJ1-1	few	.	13	TGTGCCACCACAGGTCTGATGAACACTGAAGCTTTCTTT	CATTGLMNTEAFF
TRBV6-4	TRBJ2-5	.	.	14	TGTGCCAGTAAAGGAACAGGGTTGTGGGAGACCCAGTACTTC	CASKGTGLWETQYF
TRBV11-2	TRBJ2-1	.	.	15	TGTGCCAGCAGCTCTCCGCACAGCTCCTACAATGAGCAGTTCTTC	CASSSPHSSYNEQFF
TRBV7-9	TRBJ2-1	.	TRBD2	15	TGTGCCAGCAGCTCCGGGGGGAACCCCTACAATGAGCAGTTCTTC	CASSSGGNPYNEQFF
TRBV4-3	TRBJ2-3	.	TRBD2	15	TGCGCCAGCAGCGGCCGGGACTACCGCACAGATACGCAGTATTTT	CASSGRDYRTDTQYF
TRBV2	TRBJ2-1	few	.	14	TGTGCCAGCAGCCGAAGGTCTACGTACAATGAGCAGTTCTTC	CASSRRSTYNEQFF
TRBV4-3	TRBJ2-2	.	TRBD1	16	TGCGCCAGCAGCCACGAAAGGGGGCGCGACACCGGGGAGCTGTTTTTT	CASSHERGRDTGELFF